This TCR beta chain came from a study of blood T cell repertoires in COVID-19. In the study overall: The United States, Italy and Spain supplied acute and convalescent COVID-19 samples. The analysed material was cDNA or gDNA that came from T cells, B-cell-depleted T cells, or PBMCs.

Data came from immunoSEQ multiplex PCR; TCRdb stores just in-frame clones and leaves some out. Counted here are 100,000 to 150,000 clones, 81% occurring once; the ten biggest clones make up roughly a sixth. CDR1 LNHDA and CDR2 SQIVND come from the germline V gene (reference sequence). Trimming took 11 bases from V and 5 from J; bases not matched to a gene: 8. This CDR3 spans 12 amino acids. This TCR came from a man aged 25 to 45 with COVID-19, enrolled during active disease. The chain joins TRBV19 to TRBJ1-2, with 7 bases that match TRBD1. Material for sequencing was peripheral blood. CDR3 DNA sequence: TGTGCCTCCCAACAGGGGCAGTATGGCTACACCTTC. This sequence encodes CASQQGQYGYTF.